The 11 T cell receptor beta chains presented below share a single source sample, sequenced in a study of cytomegalovirus exposure and HLA in healthy donors. Vbeta (60) and Jbeta (13) primers were used in the PCR. Assay: immunoSEQ multiplex PCR; the TCRdb copy retains only in-frame clones and omits some. Of over 150,000 clones in the sample, roughly three quarters were seen once. The sample taken for sequencing was PBMCs. The receptors come from a woman in her fifties or sixties in good health and CMV-seropositive.

The chain carries TRBV7-8 and TRBJ1-5; D is undetermined. CDR1 and CDR2 from the germline V gene are SGHVS and FQNEAQ. CDR3 length: 14 amino acids. Trimming pared 4 bases from V and 0 bases from J, leaving 7 bases between. CDR3 in DNA: TGTGCCAGCAGCTCAGTAAATAGCAATCAGCCCCAGCATTTT. This translates into CASSSVNSNQPQHF.

This chain connects TRBV7-2 to TRBJ2-1; D call uncertain. The germline CDR1 and CDR2 sequences are SGHTA and FQGNSA. V gave up 5 bases and J gave up 4 bases, with 9 bases separating them. The CDR3 consists of 13 residues. The CDR3 DNA follows: TGTGCCAGCAGCCCAGAACGTTACAATGAGCAGTTCTTC. This encodes CASSPERYNEQFF.

The chain has TRBV7-3 and TRBJ1-1; 7 bases align to TRBD1. Trimming cost V 5 bases and J 4 bases; bases outside gene matches: 4. Germline CDR1 and CDR2: SGHTA and FQGTGA. The CDR3 contains 13 residues. CDR3 sequence: CASSPTGSTEAFF. The CDR3 bases are TGTGCCAGCAGCCCGACAGGGAGCACTGAAGCTTTCTTT.

This chain links TRBV6-5 with TRBJ1-4; D may be TRBD1 (6 bases). V was cut by 0 bases and J by 8 bases, with 10 bases left in between. The CDR3 loop spans 14 amino acids. Per the germline V gene, CDR1 is MNHEY and CDR2 is SVGAGI. The CDR3 nucleotides read TGTGCCAGCAGTTACTCGGGGGCGCGGGAAAAACTGTTTTTT. It codes for CASSYSGAREKLFF.

The chain carries TRBV20-1 and TRBJ1-2, with D tentatively TRBD1 (6 bases). Trimming shortened V by 4 bases and J by 7 bases, and 10 bases separated the two germline ends. Germline values: CDR1 DFQATT, CDR2 SNEGSKA (reference sequence). The CDR3 covers 11 residues. The CDR3 DNA sequence: TGCAGTGCTAAAGGGGGGGTTGGCTACACCTTC. It is translated as CSAKGGVGYTF.

The gene calls are TRBV6-5 and TRBJ2-2; TRBD1 matches at 8 bases. This CDR3 has 14 amino acids. Germline CDR1 is MNHEY and CDR2 is SVGAGI. J gave up 3 bases and V 6 bases, and 3 bases lay outside the gene matches. The CDR3 reads CASSLDRDTGELFF. In DNA form, the CDR3 reads TGTGCCAGCAGCTTGGACAGGGACACCGGGGAGCTGTTTTTT.

As DNA, the CDR3 is TGTGCCAGCACCCCTCGAGGAGTCGGGGAGCTGTTTTTT. Translating gives CASTPRGVGELFF. The chain carries TRBV5-8 and TRBJ2-2, with unresolved D. The CDR3 covers 13 residues. V lost 6 bases and J 7 bases, leaving 13 bases between the germline ends. CDR1 and CDR2 (germline): SGHTS, YDEGEE.

This chain joins TRBV27 and TRBJ2-7, with 9 bases lining up with TRBD2. V dropped 5 bases and J dropped 5; count of bases not matched to a gene: 13. The germline V gene has CDR1 MNHEY and CDR2 SMNVEV (reference sequence). The CDR3 is 16 amino acids. The CDR3 reads CASSPLGSGRNNEQYF. For the CDR3, the DNA is TGTGCCAGCAGTCCCCTAGGCAGCGGGAGGAACAACGAGCAGTACTTC.

The chain is built from TRBV23-1 and TRBJ1-6, with 7 bases fitting TRBD1. TRBV23-1 is an open reading frame whose function is uncertain. V shed 8 bases, J shed 7 bases, and the junction held 2 bases outside the gene matches. CDR3 length: 12 residues. CDR3 sequence: CASGTVNSPLHF. CDR3 coding DNA: TGCGCCAGCGGGACAGTAAATTCACCCCTCCACTTT.

The rearrangement joins TRBV18 to TRBJ1-4, with TRBD1 identical over 9 bases. There are 16 residues in the CDR3. V lost 2 bases, J lost 6 bases, and 7 bases stayed unmatched. From germline, CDR1 is KGHSH and CDR2 LQKENI. CDR3 DNA: TGTGCCAGCTCACCAAACAGGGGGCAAGTCGATGAAAAACTGTTTTTT. Translated, it gives CASSPNRGQVDEKLFF.

Worth noting for this clone: The same CDR3 also results from other DNA sequences found in this sample. This chain joins TRBV18 and TRBJ1-2, with D tentatively TRBD1 (5 bases). Germline-derived CDR1 and CDR2 are KGHSH and LQKENI. V gave up 6 bases and J gave up 3 bases, with 14 bases separating them. The CDR3 extends over 14 amino acids. Written as DNA, the CDR3 is TGTGCCAGCTCCACAGGCCTGGTAGACTATGGCTACACCTTC. Its translation is CASSTGLVDYGYTF.